The TCR beta chain under discussion was sequenced for a study of T cell responses to AZD1222 COVID-19 vaccine. Germline V gene data show CDR1 as LGHDT and CDR2 as YNNKEL (reference sequence). V dropped 10 bases and J dropped 15 bases, with 22 bases sitting between them. The CDR3 loop spans 12 amino acids. This clone is a singleton in its sample. Assay used: immunoSEQ multiplex PCR; TCRdb lists only in-frame clones, some missing. The table shows under 70,000 clones, with over 80% occurring only once. The input for sequencing was peripheral blood, taken on day 0 of AZD1222 vaccination. This chain joins TRBV3-1 (or the pseudogene TRBV3-2) and TRBJ2-1; TRBD1 or TRBD2 may be the D gene (5 bases each). This clonotype was obtained from an adult in good health. CDR3 DNA: TGTGCCAACCCGCCGGGACCTCCTTGTTTGTTCTTC. This codes for CANPPGPPCLFF.